These 6 T cell receptor beta chains were all obtained from the same sample, sequenced in a study of radiotherapy plus CTLA-4 blockade in lung cancer (dated by TCRdb to the late 2010s). The library relied on the immunoSEQ multiplex PCR assay. The source is immuneACCESS, and TCRdb retained only in-frame sequences with V and J called. Part of the clones is not carried over; for the studies checked, unresolved V genes explain less than half of this, and the remainder is unexplained. Recorded for this sample are roughly 50,000 clones; approximately 79% of them occurred a single time. The biggest ten clones account for 11% of the sample. This specimen was peripheral blood, taken from a patient treated with radiotherapy plus ipilimumab. The receptors were sampled from a human donor with non-small cell lung cancer who had stable disease on radiotherapy plus ipilimumab.

The genes are TRBV12-5 and TRBJ1-2; perhaps TRBD1 as D (5 bases). Trimming pared 5 bases from V and 4 bases from J, leaving 23 bases between. Germline V gene sequence: CDR1 LGHNT, CDR2 FRNRAP. The CDR3 is made up of 17 amino acids. DNA of the CDR3: TGTGCTAGTGGTACTTCAGGTCTGCAGGGAAAGACCTATGGCTACACCTTC. Translated, it gives CASGTSGLQGKTYGYTF.

This clone was recorded only once. V is TRBV27 and J is TRBJ2-7; possible D gene TRBD1, 6 bases. This CDR3 has 15 residues. Germline V gene lookup returns CDR1 MNHEY and CDR2 SMNVEV (reference sequence). Trimming took off 6 bases at V and 2 bases at J, with 17 bases between the two ends. DNA of the CDR3: TGTGCCAGCAGCCTATCCGGGACATTTCCCTACGAGCAGTACTTC. Translating it yields CASSLSGTFPYEQYF.

This chain connects TRBV4-1 to TRBJ2-1; 10 positions match TRBD2. Trimming at V came to 5 bases and at J to 0 bases, leaving 7 bases not matched to a gene. Germline V gene data show CDR1 as MGHRA and CDR2 as YSYEKL. The CDR3 is 17 residues long. CDR3 DNA: TGCGCCAGCAGCTGGGGTAGCGGGGGGAGCTCCTACAATGAGCAGTTCTTC. Protein sequence: CASSWGSGGSSYNEQFF.

The chain carries TRBV6-1 and TRBJ1-2, with D unresolved. The germline V gene encodes CDR1 MNHNS and CDR2 SASEGT. The length of the CDR3 is 15 residues. V shed 2 bases and J shed 0 bases, with 10 bases lying between them. CDR3 region: CASSESGRPNYGYTF. In nucleotides, the CDR3 is TGTGCCAGCAGTGAATCCGGGCGACCTAACTATGGCTACACCTTC.

This chain uses TRBV7-2 with TRBJ1-1; D call uncertain. The CDR3 spans 14 residues. V was pared by 0 bases and J by 1 base, with 6 bases between. The germline V gene has CDR1 SGHTA and CDR2 FQGNSA. The CDR3, as DNA: TGTGCCAGCAGCTTAGCGCGCCAGAACACTGAAGCTTTCTTT. Translating gives CASSLARQNTEAFF.

The chain is built from TRBV19 and TRBJ1-5; D unresolved. V lost 3 bases, J lost 0 bases, and 12 bases lay in between. The CDR3 runs to 16 residues. The germline V gene encodes CDR1 LNHDA and CDR2 SQIVND (reference sequence). The CDR3 here is CASSMRALYSNQPQHF. The CDR3 DNA is TGTGCCAGTAGTATGAGGGCCTTGTATAGCAATCAGCCCCAGCATTTT.